This T cell receptor beta chain was sequenced for a study of blood T cell repertoires in COVID-19. In the authors' methods: Reference gene primer amplification gave estimated nucleated cell counts. Sequencing was performed with immunoSEQ multiplex PCR; in TCRdb, only in-frame clones are kept and a portion is missing. That table gives V, J and clone size, and the DNA gave D and trimming. Altogether almost 100,000 clones are present, approximately 89% being singletons, with the ten largest covering about a tenth. The length of the CDR3 is 16 residues. CDR1 is SGHRS and CDR2 is YFSETQ in the germline V gene. With 4 bases clipped from V and 7 bases from J, the junction kept 13 bases outside the gene matches.

Sequenced input: peripheral blood. The TCR was taken from a man aged 50 or older with acute or convalescent COVID-19. The chain carries TRBV5-1 and TRBJ2-1; 8 positions match TRBD2. CDR3 region: CASSPTSGYPSNEQFF. The CDR3 DNA reads as TGCGCCAGCAGCCCTACTAGCGGTTACCCGAGTAATGAGCAGTTCTTC.